These T cell receptor beta chains were read from a single sample in a study of naive and memory T cell subsets. Via MiXCR, TCRdb re-called the UMI-ligation and nested PCR reads, giving one row per CDR3 protein. This table holds 150,000 or so distinct CDR3 sequences, 20% to 25% found once. Material for sequencing was naive CD4+ T cells from blood. Source of these receptors: a human donor in good health. CDR3s include the opening cysteine and the closing phenylalanine or tryptophan. The D gene is left open where the match is weak. Rows give clone size only sometimes, using once, few, many, or a class for an expanded clone.

clone_size j_call v_call d_call cdr3_nt cdr3_aa
few TRBJ2-5 TRBV5-5 TRBD1 TGTGCCAGCAGCTTGGGCGGGACAGGGCAAGAGACCCAGTACTTC CASSLGGTGQETQYF
few TRBJ2-3 TRBV6-6 TRBD1 TGTGCCAGCAGTAGCAGGGACAGGGGCACAGATACGCAGTATTTT CASSSRDRGTDTQYF
few TRBJ2-3 TRBV6-4 TRBD2 TGTGCCAGCAGCAGATGGGGGGGAAGCACAGATACGCAGTATTTT CASSRWGGSTDTQYF
few TRBJ2-3 TRBV5-1 . TGCGCCAGCAGCGCGGGAAGTCCCACAGATACGCAGTATTTT CASSAGSPTDTQYF
many TRBJ1-1 TRBV20-1 . TGCAGTGCTAGAGGGTCTGGACGAGCTTTCTTT CSARGSGRAFF
many TRBJ1-1 TRBV6-5 . TGTGCCAGCCGAAAGTACAGGGCTATGAACACTGAAGCTTTCTTT CASRKYRAMNTEAFF
. TRBJ2-3 TRBV7-2 TRBD2 TGTGCCAGCAGCTTTTTAACCTTGACTAGCGGAGTTTCGGATACGCAGTATTTT CASSFLTLTSGVSDTQYF
few TRBJ1-3 TRBV6-5 . TGTGCCAGCAGTCTCACCCCCGGCGGGTCTGGAAACACCATATATTTT CASSLTPGGSGNTIYF
. TRBJ2-5 TRBV4-2 . TGTGCCAGCAGCCAAGAGTGGGCCAGGGGGGGTCGGGAGACCCAGTACTTC CASSQEWARGGRETQYF
. TRBJ2-4 TRBV6-2/TRBV6-3 TRBD1 TGTGCCAGCAGTTCACAGGGGGCCCCTCCAAAAAACATTCAGTACTTC CASSSQGAPPKNIQYF
few TRBJ1-3 TRBV29-1 TRBD1 TGCAGCGTTGGGGGACAGGGCTCTGGAAACACCATATATTTT CSVGGQGSGNTIYF
. TRBJ2-7 TRBV29-1 . TGCAGCGCCCGGAGAGGGAGCTCCTACGAGCAGTACTTC CSARRGSSYEQYF
many TRBJ2-3 TRBV6-5 TRBD1 TGTGCCAGCAGATCTAGACAGGGGGCAAGCACAGATACGCAGTATTTT CASRSRQGASTDTQYF
few TRBJ2-1 TRBV5-1 TRBD2 TGCGCCAGCAGCTTGCTAGCGGGAGGAAGGAATGAGCAGTTCTTC CASSLLAGGRNEQFF
. TRBJ2-1 TRBV28 . TGTGCCAGCAGGAGCAGCAGCTCCTACAATGAGCAGTTCTTC CASRSSSSYNEQFF
. TRBJ2-2 TRBV28 TRBD1 TGTGCTAGCAGGAGGGACAGGGTTAGCACCGGGGAGCTGTTTTTT CASRRDRVSTGELFF
many TRBJ2-3 TRBV10-1 . TGCGCCAGCAGTCCCACACCGGACAGATGGGGAACAGATACGCAGTATTTT CASSPTPDRWGTDTQYF
. TRBJ1-4 TRBV20-1 . TGCAGTGCTACCGCCCTAATGCTGGGTGTTTTTGGAAAACTGTTTTTT CSATALMLGVFGKLFF
. TRBJ2-1 TRBV21-1 . TGTGCCAGCTGCCAGGGGGGCAATGAGCAGTTCTTC CASCQGGNEQFF
. TRBJ2-7 TRBV7-9 TRBD2 TGTGCCAGCAGCCAGGGACTAGCGGTCTCCTACGAGCAGTACTTC CASSQGLAVSYEQYF
. TRBJ1-1 TRBV28 . TGTGCCAGCAGTTTGATGAGGGGCGAGAACACTGAAGCTTTCTTT CASSLMRGENTEAFF
many TRBJ2-6 TRBV20-1 . TGCAGTGCTAGTCTGAAACTAGCAGTGTCCTCTGGGGCCAACGTCCTGACTTTC CSASLKLAVSSGANVLTF
many TRBJ2-3 TRBV20-1 . TGCAGTGCTAGGTCGGCGGGTGGGTCAGATACGCAGTATTTT CSARSAGGSDTQYF
. TRBJ1-1 TRBV29-1 TRBD1 TGCAGCGTCATAGGGGACAGGGTTGACACTGAAGCTTTCTTT CSVIGDRVDTEAFF
. TRBJ2-5 TRBV12-3/TRBV12-4 . TGTGCCAGCAGTTTAGGGCAGGGTGGTTCAGAGACCCAGTACTTC CASSLGQGGSETQYF
few TRBJ2-2 TRBV9 . TGTGCCAGCAGCGTAGGCAGAGCCCGTGTCGGGGAGCTGTTTTTT CASSVGRARVGELFF
few TRBJ2-2 TRBV5-1 . TGCGCCAGCAGCTTGGCACAGGGCGGCAGCACCGGGGAGCTGTTTTTT CASSLAQGGSTGELFF
. TRBJ2-5 TRBV7-9 . TGTGCCAGCAGTCGTCTTCATTGGTACCAAGAGACCCAGTACTTC CASSRLHWYQETQYF
. TRBJ1-5 TRBV6-5 TRBD1 TGTGCCAGCAGACCCGACAGGGACGGCAATCAGCCCCAGCATTTT CASRPDRDGNQPQHF
. TRBJ2-3 TRBV2 TRBD1 TGTGCCAGCAGTGGGGACAGGGCCCGTCACGGTACGCAGTATTTT CASSGDRARHGTQYF